This T cell receptor beta chain came from a study of Ad26.COV2.S vaccination and SARS-CoV-2 variants. Study-wide context: The study gave Ad26.COV2.S intramuscularly, once or twice 56 days apart. Broader study findings: Comparability of non-spike TCR breadth was observed across vaccine and placebo recipients.

Treatment meaning: 19 received Ad26.COV2.S at low or high dose, single or two shots; several received placebo; per-sample allocation not given. All samples were drawn on day 63, counting from the first vaccine or placebo injection. In the vaccine, an Ad26 vector expressed the SARS-CoV-2 spike of the Wuhan strain. As to this clone: Its antigen is as yet unknown.

V gave up 0 bases and J gave up 7 bases, with 10 bases separating them. The CDR3 has 14 residues. Germline CDR1 reads KGHSH; CDR2 reads LQKENI. Measured with immunoSEQ multiplex PCR; TCRdb has only the in-frame clones, and not every one. The sample lists 300,000 to 400,000 clones, about 89% occurring once. Sequences were derived from peripheral blood, sampled in a trial of Ad26.COV2.S vaccine versus placebo. This sequence joins TRBV18 and TRBJ2-1; weak D call: TRBD1 (6 bases). The TCR sequence derives from a person aged 18-60 years who received the Ad26.COV2.S COVID-19 vaccine or a placebo. CDR3 DNA: TGTGCCAGCTCACCACCGGAACAGGGTAATGAGCAGTTCTTC. Amino acid sequence: CASSPPEQGNEQFF.